This TCR beta chain was captured in a study of shared clonotypes between healthy human individuals. This clone appeared once. Its antigen remains unknown. Across several immunoSEQ plates, the genomic DNA of each subset was split evenly. Sequencing used immunoSEQ multiplex PCR; TCRdb keeps in-frame clones, though not all of them. The data contain 2,500,000 or so clones, roughly 93% of them seen just once; the ten biggest clones take up 0.35% to 0.45%. CDR1 and CDR2 (germline): LNHDA, SQIVND (reference sequence). The V and J ends lost 5 bases and 4 bases, in that order; junction bases with no gene match: 3. CDR3 length: 14 residues. Study-level findings and limits: Memory subsets generally showed lower estimated richness than naive subsets. In a few donors, around 5% of naive CD4 clonotypes appeared in common.

The sequence was collected from a man younger than 35 in good health. Some clones in this sample may be carry-over from other donors' samples. Source material: naive CD4+ T cells from PBMCs. Subset of the sample: CD45RA+ positively selected. V is TRBV19 and J is TRBJ2-7; 12 bases are shared with TRBD2. CDR3 sequence reads: CASSASGRVYEQYF. In nucleotides, the CDR3 is TGTGCCAGTAGTGCTAGCGGGAGGGTGTACGAGCAGTACTTC.